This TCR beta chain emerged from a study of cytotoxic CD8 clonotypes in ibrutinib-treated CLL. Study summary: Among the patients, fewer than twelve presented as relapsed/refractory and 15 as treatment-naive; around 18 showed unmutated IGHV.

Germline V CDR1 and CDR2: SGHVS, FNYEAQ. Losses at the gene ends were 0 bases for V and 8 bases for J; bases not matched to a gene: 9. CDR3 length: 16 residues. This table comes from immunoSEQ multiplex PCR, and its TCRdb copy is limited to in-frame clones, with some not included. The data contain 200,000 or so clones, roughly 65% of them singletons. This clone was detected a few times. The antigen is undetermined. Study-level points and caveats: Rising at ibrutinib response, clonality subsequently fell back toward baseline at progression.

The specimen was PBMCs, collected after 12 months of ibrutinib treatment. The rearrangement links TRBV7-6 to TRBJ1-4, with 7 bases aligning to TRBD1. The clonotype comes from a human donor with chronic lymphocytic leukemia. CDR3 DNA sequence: TGTGCCAGCAGCTTAGCGCTCAGGGGGGGGTTCGAAAAACTGTTTTTT. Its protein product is CASSLALRGGFEKLFF. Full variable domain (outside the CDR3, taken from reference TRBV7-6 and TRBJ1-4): GAGVSQSPRYKVTKRGQDVALRCDPISGHVSLYWYRQALGQGPEFLTYFNYEAQQDKSGLPNDRFSAERPEGSISTLTIQRTEQRDSAMYRCASSLALRGGFEKLFFGSGTQLSVL.